These 21 T cell receptor beta chains came from one sample sequenced in a study of cytomegalovirus exposure and HLA in healthy donors. PCR involved 60 Vbeta and 13 Jbeta primers. Profiling relied on immunoSEQ multiplex PCR, and the TCRdb table lists in-frame clones only, not all of them. The sample holds 97,000 or so clones, roughly 80% seen once. Sequenced material: PBMCs. All receptors come from a man aged 40-49 years in good health and CMV-seronegative.

This clone was found a few times. The chain employs TRBV25-1 and TRBJ1-6; 7 bases match TRBD1. With 6 bases clipped from V and 1 base from J, the junction kept 3 bases outside the gene matches. The CDR3 loop spans 15 amino acids. Germline values: CDR1 MGHDK, CDR2 SYGVNS. CDR3 coding DNA: TGTGCCAGCAGAAGACAGGGTTCCTATAATTCACCCCTCCACTTT. This gives the protein CASRRQGSYNSPLHF.

On this clone itself: Other DNA sequences in the sample encode the same CDR3. The J gene is TRBJ1-4, the V gene TRBV6-1; 11 bases line up with TRBD1. V lost 8 bases to trimming and J lost 3 bases; unmatched junction nucleotides: 5. Germline V gene sequence: CDR1 MNHNS, CDR2 SASEGT. This CDR3 has 15 amino acids. The CDR3 protein is CASLDRGLANEKLFF. CDR3 in DNA: TGTGCCAGCTTGGACAGGGGGCTTGCTAATGAAAAACTGTTTTTT.

This clone is a singleton in its sample. The J gene is TRBJ1-2, the V gene TRBV7-2; TRBD1 matches at 7 bases. This CDR3 is 13 amino acids long. In germline, CDR1 is SGHTA, CDR2 FQGNSA. V lost 4 bases, J lost 5 bases, and 4 bases stayed unmatched. CDR3 region: CASSSQTGYGYTF. The CDR3 DNA reads TGTGCCAGCAGCTCCCAGACAGGGTATGGCTACACCTTC.

The chain is built from TRBV9 and TRBJ1-1, with no clear D. The CDR3 is made up of 15 amino acids. Germline V gives CDR1 SGDLS, CDR2 YYNGEE. The V gene lost 0 bases and the J gene lost 0 bases, with 9 bases spanning the gap. CDR3 DNA sequence: TGTGCCAGCAGCGTAGGGGCGGGTTTGAACACTGAAGCTTTCTTT. As protein: CASSVGAGLNTEAFF. The full variable domain, its missing parts supplied by reference TRBV9 and TRBJ1-1, is DSGVTQTPKHLITATGQRVTLRCSPRSGDLSVYWYQQSLDQGLQFLIQYYNGEERAKGNILERFSAQQFPDLHSELNLSSLELGDSALYFCASSVGAGLNTEAFFGQGTRLTVV.

The J gene is TRBJ2-7, the V gene TRBV9, with 8 bases fitting TRBD1. The CDR3 spans 16 residues. Germline CDR1 and CDR2: SGDLS and YYNGEE. The junction had 10 bases not matched to a gene; V was cut back by 3 bases and J by 2 bases. The CDR3 sequence is CASSADSGGPTYEQYF. Written as DNA, the CDR3 is TGTGCCAGCAGCGCTGATTCAGGGGGCCCAACCTACGAGCAGTACTTC.

The chain couples TRBV15 to TRBJ2-1; 10 bases are shared with TRBD2. The CDR3 is 14 amino acids. Germline V gives CDR1 LNHNV, CDR2 YYDKDF (reference sequence). Trimming took 4 bases from V and 10 from J; bases not matched to a gene: 7. CDR3 loop: CATSNLIAGGEQFF. As DNA, the CDR3 is TGTGCCACCAGCAATCTTATAGCGGGGGGAGAGCAGTTCTTC.

The chain is built from TRBV11-3 and TRBJ1-2; 7 bases align to TRBD1. The CDR3 loop spans 15 amino acids. The V segment lost 3 bases and the J segment 4 bases; nucleotides outside the gene matches: 8. Germline CDR1 is SGHNT and CDR2 is YENEEA. CDR3: CASSFGGGSTYGYTF. CDR3 coding DNA: TGTGCCAGCAGCTTCGGAGGGGGCTCGACCTATGGCTACACCTTC.

The rearrangement joins TRBV25-1 to TRBJ1-2, with TRBD1 matching 7 bases. The CDR3 loop spans 15 amino acids. The germline CDR1 and CDR2 sequences are MGHDK and SYGVNS. V lost 4 bases and J lost 4; bases outside the gene matches: 9. For the CDR3, the DNA is TGTGCCAGCAGTGGCAGACAGGGTGGGATCTATGGCTACACCTTC. As protein: CASSGRQGGIYGYTF.

CDR3 coding DNA: TGTGCCAGCAGCCGACTCGGGACATCGCCCAATCAGCCCCAGCATTTT. This encodes CASSRLGTSPNQPQHF. The V gene is TRBV7-6, the J gene TRBJ1-5, with D possibly TRBD1 on 6 matching bases. The CDR3 contains 16 residues. Trimming took off 5 bases at V and 3 bases at J, with 17 bases between the two ends. CDR1 is SGHVS, CDR2 FNYEAQ, per germline.

The chain combines TRBV10-3 with TRBJ2-1; 7 bases map to TRBD2. CDR1 and CDR2 from the germline V gene are ENHRY and SYGVKD. The CDR3 is 15 residues long. Losses at the gene ends were 8 bases for V and 6 bases for J; bases not matched to a gene: 13. CDR3 nucleotide sequence: TGTGCCATCCAGTATTCGGGGGGAAAGGCCAATGAGCAGTTCTTC. Translation gives CAIQYSGGKANEQFF.

This clone was seen a single time. This chain connects TRBV5-1 to TRBJ2-5; 8 bases agree with TRBD2. Germline loops: CDR1 SGHRS, CDR2 YFSETQ. J lost 0 bases, V lost 2 bases, and 0 bases had no gene match. CDR3 size: 14 residues. CDR3 sequence (DNA): TGCGCCAGCAGCTTTAGCGGGGACCAAGAGACCCAGTACTTC. Protein product: CASSFSGDQETQYF.

The chain has TRBV7-9 and TRBJ2-7, with TRBD1 matching 9 bases. The CDR3 length is 14 residues. CDR1 and CDR2 from the germline V gene are SEHNR and FQNEAQ (reference sequence). The ends lost 5 bases at V and 3 bases at J; junction bases unmatched: 5. The CDR3 here is CASSPGTGLYEQYF. Here the CDR3 DNA reads TGTGCCAGCAGCCCCGGGACAGGGCTCTACGAGCAGTACTTC.

The chain carries TRBV5-1 and TRBJ2-1, with D unclear. The CDR3 consists of 14 residues. The V gene's germline CDR1 is SGHRS and CDR2 YFSETQ. Trimming removed 4 bases at V and 0 bases at J, with 8 bases between. For the CDR3, the DNA is TGCGCCAGCAGCGAAACGGTCTCCTACAATGAGCAGTTCTTC. Residues: CASSETVSYNEQFF.

This clone was picked up a small number of times. This chain uses TRBV2 with TRBJ2-6; TRBD2 is a possible D gene (5 bases). Germline V gene lookup returns CDR1 SNHLY and CDR2 FYNNEI. Trimming left V 7 bases short and J 0 bases short, with 7 bases between. The CDR3 consists of 14 residues. As DNA, the CDR3 is TGTGCCAGCATCGGGGACTCTGGGGCCAACGTCCTGACTTTC. Amino acids: CASIGDSGANVLTF.

The V gene is TRBV18, the J gene TRBJ2-1; 12 nucleotides align to TRBD2. Germline CDR1 reads KGHSH; CDR2 reads LQKENI. The CDR3 consists of 17 residues. J was trimmed by 2 bases and V by 3 bases; bases with no gene match: 5. The DNA for the CDR3 is TGTGCCAGCTCACCGACCGCTAGCGGGGGGGCCTACAATGAGCAGTTCTTC. Amino acid sequence: CASSPTASGGAYNEQFF.

The J gene is TRBJ2-7, the V gene TRBV11-3, with 8 bases that match TRBD1. Germline CDR1 is SGHNT and CDR2 is YENEEA. This CDR3 has 16 amino acids. V shed 4 bases and J 6 bases; nucleotides not matched to a gene: 14. Written as DNA, the CDR3 is TGTGCCAGCAGCTCGTGCTCTGGACAGGGTGTTTGCGAGCAGTACTTC. Protein product: CASSSCSGQGVCEQYF.

The rearrangement uses TRBV7-9 and TRBJ2-3, with a tentative D call TRBD2 (6 bases). The V gene's germline CDR1 is SEHNR and CDR2 FQNEAQ (reference sequence). CDR3 length: 11 residues. Trimming pared 11 bases from V and 2 bases from J, leaving 8 bases between. The CDR3 here is CAAGYTDTQYF. In DNA form, the CDR3 reads TGTGCCGCGGGGTACACAGATACGCAGTATTTT.

The chain recombines TRBV5-1 with TRBJ2-2; TRBD2 matches at 7 bases. This CDR3 spans 16 amino acids. Germline lookup yields CDR1 SGHRS and CDR2 YFSETQ. Unmatched junction bases numbered 11, after V lost 2 bases and J lost 7 bases. CDR3 in amino acids: CASSFERGPRSGELFF. As DNA, the CDR3 is TGCGCCAGCAGCTTTGAGCGGGGCCCCCGGAGCGGGGAGCTGTTTTTT.

The chain uses TRBV4-2 and TRBJ1-2; D might be TRBD1 (5 bases). Germline lookup yields CDR1 LGHNA and CDR2 YNFKEQ. V lost 1 base to trimming and J lost 6 bases, with 9 bases between them. The CDR3 length is 13 residues. CDR3 nucleotides: TGTGCCAGCAGCCAAGTAGGGGTCGATGGCTACACCTTC. Residues: CASSQVGVDGYTF.

V and J are TRBV5-1 and TRBJ2-1; 13 nucleotides line up with TRBD2. Unmatched junction bases numbered 3, after V lost 0 bases and J lost 6 bases. In germline, CDR1 is SGHRS, CDR2 YFSETQ. The CDR3 covers 16 residues. CDR3 sequence reads: CASSLGTSGGSNEQFF. CDR3 in DNA: TGCGCCAGCAGCTTGGGGACTAGCGGGGGTAGCAATGAGCAGTTCTTC.

The V and J genes are TRBV4-3 and TRBJ2-3; TRBD2 matches 8 bases. This CDR3 is built from 14 residues. J lost 3 bases, V lost 4 bases, and 3 bases had no gene match. Germline values: CDR1 LGHNA, CDR2 YSLEER. In DNA form, the CDR3 reads TGCGCCAGCAGCCCTGGACTAGCAACAGATACGCAGTATTTT. It yields the protein CASSPGLATDTQYF.